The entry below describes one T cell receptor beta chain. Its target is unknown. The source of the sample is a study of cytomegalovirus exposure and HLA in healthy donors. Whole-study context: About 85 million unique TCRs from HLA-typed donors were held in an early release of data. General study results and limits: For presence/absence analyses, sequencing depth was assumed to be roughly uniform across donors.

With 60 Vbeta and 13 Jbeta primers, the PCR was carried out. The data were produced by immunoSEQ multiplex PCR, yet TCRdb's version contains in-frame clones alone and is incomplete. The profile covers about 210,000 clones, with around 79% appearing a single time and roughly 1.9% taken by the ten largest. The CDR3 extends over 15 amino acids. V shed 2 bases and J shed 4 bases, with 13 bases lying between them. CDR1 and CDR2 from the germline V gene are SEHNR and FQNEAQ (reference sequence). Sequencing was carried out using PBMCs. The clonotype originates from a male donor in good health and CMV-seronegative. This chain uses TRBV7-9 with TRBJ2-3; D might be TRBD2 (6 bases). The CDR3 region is CASSLTSLGPDTQYF. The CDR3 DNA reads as TGTGCCAGCAGCTTAACTAGCTTGGGTCCAGATACGCAGTATTTT. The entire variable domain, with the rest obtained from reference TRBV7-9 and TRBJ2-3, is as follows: DTGVSQNPRHKITKRGQNVTFRCDPISEHNRLYWYRQTLGQGPEFLTYFQNEAQLEKSRLLSDRFSAERPKGSFSTLEIQRTEQGDSAMYLCASSLTSLGPDTQYFGPGTRLTVL.